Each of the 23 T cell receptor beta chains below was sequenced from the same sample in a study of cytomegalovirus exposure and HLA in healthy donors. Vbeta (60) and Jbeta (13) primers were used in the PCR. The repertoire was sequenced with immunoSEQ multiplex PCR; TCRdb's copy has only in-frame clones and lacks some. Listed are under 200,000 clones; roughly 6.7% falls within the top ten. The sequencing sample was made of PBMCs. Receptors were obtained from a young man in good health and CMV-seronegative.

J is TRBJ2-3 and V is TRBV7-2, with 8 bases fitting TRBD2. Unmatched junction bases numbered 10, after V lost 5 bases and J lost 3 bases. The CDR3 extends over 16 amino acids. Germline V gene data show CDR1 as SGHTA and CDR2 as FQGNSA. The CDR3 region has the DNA TGTGCCAGCAGCCCGGGGGGCGGGGGGCAAACAGATACGCAGTATTTT. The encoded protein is CASSPGGGGQTDTQYF.

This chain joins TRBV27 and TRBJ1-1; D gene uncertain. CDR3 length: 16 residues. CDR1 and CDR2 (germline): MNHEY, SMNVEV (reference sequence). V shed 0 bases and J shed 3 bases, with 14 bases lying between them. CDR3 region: CASSLSSGIRDTEAFF. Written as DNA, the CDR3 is TGTGCCAGCAGTTTATCATCGGGTATAAGAGACACTGAAGCTTTCTTT.

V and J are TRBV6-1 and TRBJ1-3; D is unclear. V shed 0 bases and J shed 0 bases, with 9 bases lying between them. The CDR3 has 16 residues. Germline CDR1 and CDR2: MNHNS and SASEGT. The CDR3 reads CASSEAPGYSGNTIYF. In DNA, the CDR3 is TGTGCCAGCAGTGAAGCCCCAGGCTACTCTGGAAACACCATATATTTT.

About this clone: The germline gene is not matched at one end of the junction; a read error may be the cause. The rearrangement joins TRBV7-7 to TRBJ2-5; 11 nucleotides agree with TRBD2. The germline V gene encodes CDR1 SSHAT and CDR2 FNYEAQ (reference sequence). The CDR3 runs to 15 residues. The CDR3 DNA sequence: TGTGCCAGCAGCGTAGCGGGGGGGCAGTTAGAGACCCAGTACTTC. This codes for CASSVAGGQLETQYF.

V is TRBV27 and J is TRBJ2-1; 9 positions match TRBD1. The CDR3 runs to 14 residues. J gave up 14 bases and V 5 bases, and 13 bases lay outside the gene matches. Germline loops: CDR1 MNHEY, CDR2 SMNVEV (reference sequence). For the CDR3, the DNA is TGTGCCAGCAGTCAGAGACACGGGACAGGGCGGGAGTTCTTC. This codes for CASSQRHGTGREFF.

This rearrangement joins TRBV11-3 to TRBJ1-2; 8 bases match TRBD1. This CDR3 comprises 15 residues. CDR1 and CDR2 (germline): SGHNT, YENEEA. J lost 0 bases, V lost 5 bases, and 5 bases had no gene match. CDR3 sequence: CASSLGQGANYGYTF. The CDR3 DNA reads TGTGCCAGCAGCCTCGGACAGGGTGCTAACTATGGCTACACCTTC.

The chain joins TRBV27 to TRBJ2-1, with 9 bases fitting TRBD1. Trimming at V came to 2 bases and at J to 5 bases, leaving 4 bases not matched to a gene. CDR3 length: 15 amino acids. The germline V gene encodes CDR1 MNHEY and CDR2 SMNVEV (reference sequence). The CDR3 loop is CASSLTWTGDNEQFF. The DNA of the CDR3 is TGTGCCAGCAGTTTAACCTGGACAGGGGACAATGAGCAGTTCTTC.

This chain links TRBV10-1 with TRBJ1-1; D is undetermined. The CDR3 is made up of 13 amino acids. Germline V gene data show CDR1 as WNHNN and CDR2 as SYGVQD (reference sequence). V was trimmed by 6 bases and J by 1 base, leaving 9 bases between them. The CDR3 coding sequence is TGCGCCAGCAGAAGCGGGCAGAACACTGAAGCTTTCTTT. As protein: CASRSGQNTEAFF.

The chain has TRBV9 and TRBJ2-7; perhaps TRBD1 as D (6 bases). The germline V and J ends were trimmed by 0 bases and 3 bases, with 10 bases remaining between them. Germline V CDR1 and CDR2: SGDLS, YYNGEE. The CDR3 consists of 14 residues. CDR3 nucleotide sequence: TGTGCCAGCAGCGTAGGAAGGGGGAGCTACGAGCAGTACTTC. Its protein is CASSVGRGSYEQYF.

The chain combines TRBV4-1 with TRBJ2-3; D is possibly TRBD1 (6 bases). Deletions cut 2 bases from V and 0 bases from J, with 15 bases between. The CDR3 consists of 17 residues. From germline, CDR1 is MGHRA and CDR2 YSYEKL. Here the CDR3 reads CASSQRVTGLSTDTQYF. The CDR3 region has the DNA TGCGCCAGCAGCCAAAGGGTGACAGGACTTAGCACAGATACGCAGTATTTT.

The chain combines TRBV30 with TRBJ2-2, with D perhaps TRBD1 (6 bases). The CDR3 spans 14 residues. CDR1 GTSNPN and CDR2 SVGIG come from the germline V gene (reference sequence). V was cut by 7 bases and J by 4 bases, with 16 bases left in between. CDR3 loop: CAFPSGAGTGELFF. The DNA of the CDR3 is TGTGCCTTCCCGTCAGGGGCGGGCACCGGGGAGCTGTTTTTT.

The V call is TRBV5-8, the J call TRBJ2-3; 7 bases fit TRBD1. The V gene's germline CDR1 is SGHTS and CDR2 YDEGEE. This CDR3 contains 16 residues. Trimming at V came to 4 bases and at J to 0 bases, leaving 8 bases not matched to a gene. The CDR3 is CASSNSGQPSTDTQYF. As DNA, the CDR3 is TGTGCCAGCAGCAATTCGGGACAGCCTAGCACAGATACGCAGTATTTT.

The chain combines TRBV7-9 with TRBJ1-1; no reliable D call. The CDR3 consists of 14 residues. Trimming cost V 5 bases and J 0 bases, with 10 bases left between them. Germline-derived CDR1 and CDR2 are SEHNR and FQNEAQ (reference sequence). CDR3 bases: TGTGCCAGCAGCCCCTTACACCTGAACACTGAAGCTTTCTTT. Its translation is CASSPLHLNTEAFF.

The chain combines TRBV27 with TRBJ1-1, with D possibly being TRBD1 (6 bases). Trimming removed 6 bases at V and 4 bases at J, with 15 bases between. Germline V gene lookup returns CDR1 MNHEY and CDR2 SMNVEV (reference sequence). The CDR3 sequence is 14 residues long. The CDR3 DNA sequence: TGTGCCAGCAGATATTACAGGGATGGCACTGAAGCTTTCTTT. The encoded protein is CASRYYRDGTEAFF.

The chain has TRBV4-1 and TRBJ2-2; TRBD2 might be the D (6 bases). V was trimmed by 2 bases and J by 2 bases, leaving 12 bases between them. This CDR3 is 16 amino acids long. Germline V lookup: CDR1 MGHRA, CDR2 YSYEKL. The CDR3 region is CASSQLRDSNTGELFF. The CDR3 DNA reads TGCGCCAGCAGCCAACTCCGGGACTCCAACACCGGGGAGCTGTTTTTT.

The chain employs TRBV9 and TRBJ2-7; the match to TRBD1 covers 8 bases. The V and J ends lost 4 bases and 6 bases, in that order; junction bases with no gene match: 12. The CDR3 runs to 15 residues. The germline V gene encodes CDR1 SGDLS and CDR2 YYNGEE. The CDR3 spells CASSYSSRGQFEQYF. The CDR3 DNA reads TGTGCCAGCAGCTATTCGAGCAGGGGGCAGTTCGAGCAGTACTTC.

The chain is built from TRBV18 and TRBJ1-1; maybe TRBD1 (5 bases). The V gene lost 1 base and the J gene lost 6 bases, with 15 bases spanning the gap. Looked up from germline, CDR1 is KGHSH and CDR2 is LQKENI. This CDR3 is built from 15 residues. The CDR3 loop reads CASSPLSPGDAEAFF. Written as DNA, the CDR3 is TGTGCCAGCTCACCACTTTCGCCGGGGGACGCTGAAGCTTTCTTT.

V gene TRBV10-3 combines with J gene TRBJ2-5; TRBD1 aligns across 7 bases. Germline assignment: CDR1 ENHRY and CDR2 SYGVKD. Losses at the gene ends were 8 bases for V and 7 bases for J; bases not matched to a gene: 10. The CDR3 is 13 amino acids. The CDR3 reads CAILDRTPGTQYF. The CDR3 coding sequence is TGTGCCATCCTGGACAGGACACCCGGGACCCAGTACTTC.

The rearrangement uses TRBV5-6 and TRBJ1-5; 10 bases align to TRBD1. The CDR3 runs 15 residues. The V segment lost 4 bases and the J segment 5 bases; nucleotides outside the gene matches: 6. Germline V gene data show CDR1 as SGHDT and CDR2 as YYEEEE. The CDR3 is CASSLRGQGYQPQHF. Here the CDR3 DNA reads TGTGCCAGCAGCCTGAGGGGACAGGGGTATCAGCCCCAGCATTTT.

CDR3 bases: TGTGCCAGCAGTTACTCGACTAGGCCGAACACCGGGGAGCTGTTTTTT. Protein: CASSYSTRPNTGELFF. The J gene is TRBJ2-2, the V gene TRBV6-6; TRBD2 is a possible D gene (6 bases). The CDR3 totals 16 residues. Germline lookup yields CDR1 MNHNY and CDR2 SVGAGI (reference sequence). The V and J ends lost 0 bases and 0 bases respectively, with 8 bases between them.

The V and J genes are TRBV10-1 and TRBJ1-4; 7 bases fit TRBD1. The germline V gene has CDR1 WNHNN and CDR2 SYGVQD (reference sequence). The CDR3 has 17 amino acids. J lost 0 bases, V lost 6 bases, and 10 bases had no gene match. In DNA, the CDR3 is TGCGCCAGCAGACACAGGGGAAGGGTGACAACTAATGAAAAACTGTTTTTT. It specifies CASRHRGRVTTNEKLFF.

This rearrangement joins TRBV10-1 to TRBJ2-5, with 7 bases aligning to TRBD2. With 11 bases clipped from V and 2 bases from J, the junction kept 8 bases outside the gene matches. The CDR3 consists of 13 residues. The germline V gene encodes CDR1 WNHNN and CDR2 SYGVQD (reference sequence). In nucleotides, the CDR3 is TGCGCCTCACAGGCGGGGGATCAAGAGACCCAGTACTTC. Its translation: CASQAGDQETQYF.

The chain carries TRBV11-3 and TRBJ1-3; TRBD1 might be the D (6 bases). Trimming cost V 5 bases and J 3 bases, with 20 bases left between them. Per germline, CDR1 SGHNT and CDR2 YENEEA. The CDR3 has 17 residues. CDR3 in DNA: TGTGCCAGCAGCCCACGGGACATGGGGAAAGGTGGAAACACCATATATTTT. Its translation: CASSPRDMGKGGNTIYF.